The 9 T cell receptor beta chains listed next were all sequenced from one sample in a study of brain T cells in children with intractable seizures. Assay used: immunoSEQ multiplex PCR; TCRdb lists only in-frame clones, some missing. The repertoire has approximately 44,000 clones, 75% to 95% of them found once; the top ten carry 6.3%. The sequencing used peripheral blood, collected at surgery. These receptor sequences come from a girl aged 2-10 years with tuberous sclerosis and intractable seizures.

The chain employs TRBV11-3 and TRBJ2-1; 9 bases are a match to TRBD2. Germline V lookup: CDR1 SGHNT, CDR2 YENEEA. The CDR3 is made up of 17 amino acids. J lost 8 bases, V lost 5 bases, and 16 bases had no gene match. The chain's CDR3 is CASSEHTSGPSRDEQFF. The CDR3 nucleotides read TGTGCCAGCAGCGAACATACTAGCGGGCCCTCCCGTGATGAGCAGTTCTTC.

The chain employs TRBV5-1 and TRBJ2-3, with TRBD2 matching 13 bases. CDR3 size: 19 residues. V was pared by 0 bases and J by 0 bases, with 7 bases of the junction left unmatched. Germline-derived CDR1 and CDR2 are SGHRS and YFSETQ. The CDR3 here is CASSLGLAGGRNSTDTQYF. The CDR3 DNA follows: TGCGCCAGCAGCTTGGGACTAGCGGGGGGCCGGAATAGCACAGATACGCAGTATTTT.

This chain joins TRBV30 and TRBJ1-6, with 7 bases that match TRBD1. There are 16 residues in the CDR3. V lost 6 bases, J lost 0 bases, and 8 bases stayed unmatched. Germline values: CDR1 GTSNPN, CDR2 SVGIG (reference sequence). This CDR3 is CACRQGASSYNSPLHF. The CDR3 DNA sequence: TGTGCCTGTAGACAGGGCGCAAGCTCCTATAATTCACCCCTCCACTTT.

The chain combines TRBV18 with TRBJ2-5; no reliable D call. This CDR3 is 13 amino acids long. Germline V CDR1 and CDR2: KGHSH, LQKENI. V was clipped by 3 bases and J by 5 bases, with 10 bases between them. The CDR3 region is CASSPGLQETQYF. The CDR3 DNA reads TGTGCCAGCTCACCCGGGTTACAGGAGACCCAGTACTTC.

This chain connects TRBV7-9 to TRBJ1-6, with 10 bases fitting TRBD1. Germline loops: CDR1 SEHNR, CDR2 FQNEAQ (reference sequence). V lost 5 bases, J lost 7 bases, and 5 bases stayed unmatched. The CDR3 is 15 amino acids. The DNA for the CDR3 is TGTGCCAGCAGCAAGCCGGGACAGGGGAATTCACCCCTCCACTTT. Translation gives CASSKPGQGNSPLHF.

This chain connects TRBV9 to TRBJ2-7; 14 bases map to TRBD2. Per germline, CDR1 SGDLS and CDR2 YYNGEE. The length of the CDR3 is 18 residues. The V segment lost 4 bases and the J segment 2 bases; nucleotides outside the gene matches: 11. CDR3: CASSNPGTSGGETYEQYF. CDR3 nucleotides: TGTGCCAGCAGCAACCCCGGGACTAGCGGGGGAGAAACCTACGAGCAGTACTTC.

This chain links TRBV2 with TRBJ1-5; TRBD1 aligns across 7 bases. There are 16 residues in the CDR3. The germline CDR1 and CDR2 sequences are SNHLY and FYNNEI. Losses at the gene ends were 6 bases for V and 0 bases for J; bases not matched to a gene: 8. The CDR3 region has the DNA TGTGCCAGCAGAAGAACCCGGGACAGTAGCAATCAGCCCCAGCATTTT. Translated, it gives CASRRTRDSSNQPQHF. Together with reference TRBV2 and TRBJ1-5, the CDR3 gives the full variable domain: EPEVTQTPSHQVTQMGQEVILRCVPISNHLYFYWYRQILGQKVEFLVSFYNNEISEKSEIFDDQFSVERPDGSNFTLKIRSTKLEDSAMYFCASRRTRDSSNQPQHFGDGTRLSIL.

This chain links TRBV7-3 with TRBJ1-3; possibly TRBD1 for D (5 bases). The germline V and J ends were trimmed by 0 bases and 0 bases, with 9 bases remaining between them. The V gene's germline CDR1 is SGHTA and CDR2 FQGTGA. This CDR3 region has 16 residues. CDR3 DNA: TGTGCCAGCAGCTTAACGGGGGAGTTCTCTGGAAACACCATATATTTT. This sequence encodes CASSLTGEFSGNTIYF.

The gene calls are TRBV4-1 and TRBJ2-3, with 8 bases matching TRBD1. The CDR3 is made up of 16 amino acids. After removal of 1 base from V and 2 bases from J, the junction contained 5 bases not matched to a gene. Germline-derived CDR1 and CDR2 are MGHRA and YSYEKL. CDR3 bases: TGCGCCAGCAGCCAAGGCCGACAGGGGAACACAGATACGCAGTATTTT. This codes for CASSQGRQGNTDTQYF.